This passage covers 5 T cell receptor beta chains from one sample sequenced in a study of response to subunit inactivated influenza vaccine. TCRdb called the RT-PCR reads again in MiXCR, with one record for every CDR3 protein. The table has 450,000 to 500,000 distinct CDR3 sequences, 10% to 11% seen once. The sequences come from PBMCs from blood, collected 45 days after vaccination. These receptors all stem from a man aged 45-60 years who received an inactivated influenza vaccine.

The chain joins TRBV20-1 to TRBJ2-1; the match to TRBD2 covers 9 bases. V lost 6 bases to trimming and J lost 5 bases; unmatched junction nucleotides: 11. Germline assignment: CDR1 DFQATT and CDR2 SNEGSKA (reference sequence). The CDR3 covers 15 residues. The CDR3 protein is CSATAGTSSNNEQFF. In nucleotides, the CDR3 is TGCAGTGCGACTGCCGGGACTAGCTCGAACAATGAGCAGTTCTTC.

The chain carries TRBV20-1 and TRBJ2-1; TRBD2 aligns across 7 bases. The V segment lost 6 bases and the J segment 6 bases; nucleotides outside the gene matches: 8. The germline V gene encodes CDR1 DFQATT and CDR2 SNEGSKA (reference sequence). This CDR3 region has 13 residues. CDR3 sequence reads: CSAPRRGSNEQFF. In DNA form, the CDR3 reads TGCAGTGCCCCTCGCCGCGGGAGCAATGAGCAGTTCTTC.

There are many counts of this clonotype. This sequence joins TRBV7-2 and TRBJ2-2; 7 bases map to TRBD2. CDR1 SGHTA and CDR2 FQGNSA come from the germline V gene. The CDR3 is made up of 14 amino acids. Trimming removed 3 bases from V and 7 bases from J; junction bases left unmatched: 5. The CDR3 here is CASSLGLIGGELFF. The CDR3 nucleotides read TGTGCCAGCAGCTTGGGACTAATCGGCGGGGAGCTGTTTTTT.

Many counts were recorded for this clonotype. The rearrangement uses TRBV6-2 or TRBV6-3 and TRBJ2-2, with D tentatively TRBD2 (6 bases). Per the germline V gene, CDR1 is MNHEY and CDR2 is SVGEGT. CDR3 length: 16 amino acids. The V and J ends lost 3 bases and 3 bases respectively, with 14 bases between them. The CDR3 is CASSYSLAEYTGELFF. The CDR3 coding sequence is TGTGCCAGCAGTTATTCCTTAGCGGAGTACACCGGGGAGCTGTTTTTT.

This clonotype was observed once. The chain joins TRBV20-1 to TRBJ2-5; weak D call: TRBD2 (7 bases). Germline-derived CDR1 and CDR2 are DFQATT and SNEGSKA (reference sequence). The CDR3 totals 15 residues. V gave up 3 bases and J gave up 5 bases, with 19 bases separating them. The CDR3 region is CSAREGGAPWETQYF. The CDR3 DNA is TGCAGTGCTAGGGAGGGGGGGGCTCCGTGGGAGACCCAGTACTTC.